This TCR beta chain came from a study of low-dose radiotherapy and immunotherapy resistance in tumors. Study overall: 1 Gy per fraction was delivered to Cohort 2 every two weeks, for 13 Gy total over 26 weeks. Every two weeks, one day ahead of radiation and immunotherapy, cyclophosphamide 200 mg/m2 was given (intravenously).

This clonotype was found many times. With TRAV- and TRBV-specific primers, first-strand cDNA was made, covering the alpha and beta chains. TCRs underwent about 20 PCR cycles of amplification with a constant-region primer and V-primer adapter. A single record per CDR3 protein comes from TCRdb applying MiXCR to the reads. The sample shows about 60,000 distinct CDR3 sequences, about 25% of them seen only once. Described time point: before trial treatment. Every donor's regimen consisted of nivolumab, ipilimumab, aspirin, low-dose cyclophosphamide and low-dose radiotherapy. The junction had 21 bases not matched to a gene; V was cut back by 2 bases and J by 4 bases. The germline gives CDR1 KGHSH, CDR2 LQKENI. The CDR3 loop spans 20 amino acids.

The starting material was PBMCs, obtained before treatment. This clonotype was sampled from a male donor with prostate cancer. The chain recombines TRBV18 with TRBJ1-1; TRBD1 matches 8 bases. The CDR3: CASSPVQGARSPPEGTEAFF. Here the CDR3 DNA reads TGTGCCAGCTCACCAGTCCAGGGGGCGAGATCCCCTCCGGAGGGCACTGAAGCTTTCTTT.